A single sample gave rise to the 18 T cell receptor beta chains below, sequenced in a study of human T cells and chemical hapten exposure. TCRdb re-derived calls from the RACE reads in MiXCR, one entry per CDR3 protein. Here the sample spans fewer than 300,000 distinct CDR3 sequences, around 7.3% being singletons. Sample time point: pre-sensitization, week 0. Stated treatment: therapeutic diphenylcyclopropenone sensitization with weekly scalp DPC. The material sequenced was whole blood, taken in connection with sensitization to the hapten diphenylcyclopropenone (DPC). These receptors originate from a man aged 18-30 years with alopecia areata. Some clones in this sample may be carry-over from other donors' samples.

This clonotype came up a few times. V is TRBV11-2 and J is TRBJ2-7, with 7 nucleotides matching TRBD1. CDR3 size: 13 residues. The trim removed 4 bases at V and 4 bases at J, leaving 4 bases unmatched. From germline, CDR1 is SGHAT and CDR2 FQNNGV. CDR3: CASSSLDRYEQYF. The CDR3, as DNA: TGTGCCAGCAGCTCATTGGACAGGTACGAGCAGTACTTC.

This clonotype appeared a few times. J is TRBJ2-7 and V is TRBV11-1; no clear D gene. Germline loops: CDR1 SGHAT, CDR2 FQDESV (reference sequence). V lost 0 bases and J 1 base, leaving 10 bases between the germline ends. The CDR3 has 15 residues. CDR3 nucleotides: TGTGCCAGCAGCTTAGCGCTGAAGGGATCCTACGAGCAGTACTTC. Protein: CASSLALKGSYEQYF.

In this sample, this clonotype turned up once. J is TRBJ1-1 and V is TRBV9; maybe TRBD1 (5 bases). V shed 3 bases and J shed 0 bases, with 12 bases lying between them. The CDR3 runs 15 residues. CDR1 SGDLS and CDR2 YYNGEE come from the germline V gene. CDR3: CASSAQTVMNTEAFF. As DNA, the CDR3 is TGTGCCAGCAGCGCCCAGACAGTCATGAACACTGAAGCTTTCTTT.

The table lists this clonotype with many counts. The CDR3 loop reads CASSLFGSNYGYTF. The CDR3 nucleotides are TGCGCCAGCAGCTTATTTGGATCCAACTATGGCTACACCTTC. The V call is TRBV5-1, the J call TRBJ1-2; D ambiguous. Germline CDR1 and CDR2: SGHRS and YFSETQ. V was clipped by 2 bases and J by 2 bases, with 10 bases between them. The CDR3 extends over 14 amino acids. Filled out from reference TRBV5-1 and TRBJ1-2, the complete variable domain reads KAGVTQTPRYLIKTRGQQVTLSCSPISGHRSVSWYQQTPGQGLQFLFEYFSETQRNKGNFPGRFSGRQFSNSRSEMNVSTLELGDSALYLCASSLFGSNYGYTFGSGTRLTVV.

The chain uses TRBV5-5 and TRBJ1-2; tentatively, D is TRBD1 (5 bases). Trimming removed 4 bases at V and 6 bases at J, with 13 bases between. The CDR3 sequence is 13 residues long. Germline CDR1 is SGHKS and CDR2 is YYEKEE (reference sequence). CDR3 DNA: TGTGCCAGCAGCCCATTTTGGGGGAATGGCTACACCTTC. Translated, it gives CASSPFWGNGYTF.

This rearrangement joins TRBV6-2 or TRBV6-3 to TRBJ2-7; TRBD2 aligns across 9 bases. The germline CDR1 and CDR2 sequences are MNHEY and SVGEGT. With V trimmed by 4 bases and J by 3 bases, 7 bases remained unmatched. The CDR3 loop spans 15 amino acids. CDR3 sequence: CASSSIAGDHYEQYF. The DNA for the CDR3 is TGTGCCAGCAGTTCAATAGCGGGGGACCACTACGAGCAGTACTTC.

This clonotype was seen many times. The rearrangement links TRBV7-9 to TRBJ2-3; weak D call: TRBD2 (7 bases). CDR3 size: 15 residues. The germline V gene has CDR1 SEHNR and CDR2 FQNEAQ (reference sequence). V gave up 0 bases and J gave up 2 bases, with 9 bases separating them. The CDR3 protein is CASSLAGGATDTQYF. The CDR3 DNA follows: TGTGCCAGCAGCTTAGCGGGGGGGGCCACAGATACGCAGTATTTT.

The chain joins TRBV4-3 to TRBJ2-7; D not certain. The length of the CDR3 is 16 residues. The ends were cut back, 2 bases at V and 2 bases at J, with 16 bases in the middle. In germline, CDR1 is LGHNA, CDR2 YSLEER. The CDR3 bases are TGCGCCAGCAGCCAACTGCCCGTGCTTGGAACCTACGAGCAGTACTTC. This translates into CASSQLPVLGTYEQYF.

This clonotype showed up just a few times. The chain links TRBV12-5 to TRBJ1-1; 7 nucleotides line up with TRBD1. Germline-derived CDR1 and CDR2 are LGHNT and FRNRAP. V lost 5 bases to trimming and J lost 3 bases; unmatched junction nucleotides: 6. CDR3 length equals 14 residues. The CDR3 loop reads CASGTGTDYTEAFF. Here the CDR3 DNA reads TGTGCTAGTGGTACTGGGACAGACTACACTGAAGCTTTCTTT. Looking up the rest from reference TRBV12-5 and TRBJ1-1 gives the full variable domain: DARVTQTPRHKVTEMGQEVTMRCQPILGHNTVFWYRQTMMQGLELLAYFRNRAPLDDSGMPKDRFSAEMPDATLATLKIQPSEPRDSAVYFCASGTGTDYTEAFFGQGTRLTVV.

CDR3 amino acids: CASSPRAAPSYEQYF. In DNA form, the CDR3 reads TGTGCCAGCAGCCCACGGGCAGCCCCCTCCTACGAGCAGTACTTC. The chain is built from TRBV9 and TRBJ2-7; D is unresolved. The germline V and J ends were trimmed by 4 bases and 0 bases, with 14 bases remaining between them. This CDR3 is 15 amino acids long. Per the germline V gene, CDR1 is SGDLS and CDR2 is YYNGEE.

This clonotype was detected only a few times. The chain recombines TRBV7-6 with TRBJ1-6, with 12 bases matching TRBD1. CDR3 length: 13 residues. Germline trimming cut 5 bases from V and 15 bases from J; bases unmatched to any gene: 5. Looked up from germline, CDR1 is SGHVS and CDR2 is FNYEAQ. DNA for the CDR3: TGTGCCAGCAGCCCAGGGACAGGGGGCTTCCTCCACTTT. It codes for CASSPGTGGFLHF.

CDR3 loop: CASSLLRGGSSDTQYF. Written as DNA, the CDR3 is TGTGCCAGCAGCCTATTGCGGGGGGGCTCATCAGATACGCAGTATTTT. V and J are TRBV7-9 and TRBJ2-3; 9 bases fit TRBD2. V shed 5 bases, J shed 4 bases, and the junction held 10 bases outside the gene matches. Germline CDR1 reads SEHNR; CDR2 reads FQNEAQ (reference sequence). This CDR3 has 16 amino acids.

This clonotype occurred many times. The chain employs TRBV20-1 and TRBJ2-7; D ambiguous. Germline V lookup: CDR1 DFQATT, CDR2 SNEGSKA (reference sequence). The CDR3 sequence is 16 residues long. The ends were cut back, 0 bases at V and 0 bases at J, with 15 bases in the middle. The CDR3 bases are TGCAGTGCTAGAGACCCGACTGACGGTAGCTCCTACGAGCAGTACTTC. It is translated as CSARDPTDGSSYEQYF.

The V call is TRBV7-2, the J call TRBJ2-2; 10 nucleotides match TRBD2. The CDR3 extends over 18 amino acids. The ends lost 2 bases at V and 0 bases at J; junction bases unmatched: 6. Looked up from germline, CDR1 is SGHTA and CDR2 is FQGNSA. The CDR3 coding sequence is TGTGCCAGCAGCTTAAGGGCTAGCGGGGGTTCGAACACCGGGGAGCTGTTTTTT. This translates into CASSLRASGGSNTGELFF.

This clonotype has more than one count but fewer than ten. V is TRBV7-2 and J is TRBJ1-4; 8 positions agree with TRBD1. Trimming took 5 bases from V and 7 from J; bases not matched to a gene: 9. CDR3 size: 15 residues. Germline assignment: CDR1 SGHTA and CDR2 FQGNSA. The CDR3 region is CASSKEDRVFEKLFF. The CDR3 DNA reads TGTGCCAGCAGCAAAGAGGACAGGGTTTTTGAAAAACTGTTTTTT.

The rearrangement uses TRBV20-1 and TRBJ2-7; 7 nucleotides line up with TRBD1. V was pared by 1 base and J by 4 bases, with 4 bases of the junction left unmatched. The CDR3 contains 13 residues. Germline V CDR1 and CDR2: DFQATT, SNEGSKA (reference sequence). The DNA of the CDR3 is TGCAGTGCTAGAGTCGGACAGGAATACGAGCAGTACTTC. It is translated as CSARVGQEYEQYF.

The CDR3 is CSARKGGTNTEAFF. In DNA form, the CDR3 reads TGCAGTGCCCGAAAGGGGGGGACGAACACTGAAGCTTTCTTT. The gene calls are TRBV20-1 and TRBJ1-1, with a tentative D call TRBD1 (6 bases). V was pared by 6 bases and J by 1 base, with 15 bases between. From germline, CDR1 is DFQATT and CDR2 SNEGSKA (reference sequence). The CDR3 extends over 14 amino acids.

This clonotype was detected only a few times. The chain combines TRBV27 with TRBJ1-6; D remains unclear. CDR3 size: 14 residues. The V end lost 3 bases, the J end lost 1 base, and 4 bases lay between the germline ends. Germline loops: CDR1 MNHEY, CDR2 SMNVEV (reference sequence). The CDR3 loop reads CASSFTSYNSPLHF. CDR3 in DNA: TGTGCCAGCAGTTTTACTTCCTATAATTCACCCCTCCACTTT.